Described below is a single TCR beta chain sequence and its context. In germline, CDR1 is SGHTA, CDR2 FQGNSA. This CDR3 comprises 14 residues. The V gene lost 1 base and the J gene lost 8 bases, with 14 bases spanning the gap. Original analysis: Estimates of nucleated cell counts were drawn from the amplification of reference gene primers. Clones were read by immunoSEQ multiplex PCR, and TCRdb kept only the in-frame ones, dropping some. That table is the source of V, J and clone size, and D and trimming were worked out from the DNA. The sample records under 50,000 clones, 82% being singletons. This sample stems from a study of blood T cell repertoires in COVID-19. Across the whole study: The analysed material was cDNA or gDNA that came from T cells, B-cell-depleted T cells, or PBMCs.

Sequencing input: peripheral blood. The genes are TRBV7-2 and TRBJ1-2; D ambiguous. The receptor was isolated from a man aged 40-55 years with acute or convalescent COVID-19. The CDR3 DNA is TGTGCCAGCAGCTTAGACAGTTCATTTGGGGGCTACACCTTC. Its translation: CASSLDSSFGGYTF.